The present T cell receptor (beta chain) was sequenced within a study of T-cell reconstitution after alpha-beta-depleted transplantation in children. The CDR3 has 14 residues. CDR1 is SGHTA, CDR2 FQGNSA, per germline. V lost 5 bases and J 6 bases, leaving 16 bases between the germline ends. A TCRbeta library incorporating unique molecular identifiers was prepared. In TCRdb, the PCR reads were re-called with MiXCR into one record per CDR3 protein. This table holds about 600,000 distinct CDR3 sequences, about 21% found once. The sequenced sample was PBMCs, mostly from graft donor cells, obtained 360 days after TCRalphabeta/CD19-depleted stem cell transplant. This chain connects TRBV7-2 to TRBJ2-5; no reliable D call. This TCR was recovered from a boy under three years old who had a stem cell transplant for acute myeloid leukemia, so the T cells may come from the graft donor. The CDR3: CASSQRFQMKTQYF. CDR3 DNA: TGTGCCAGCAGCCAAAGGTTCCAAATGAAGACCCAGTACTTC.